The entry below gives a single T cell receptor (beta chain) sequence along with its context. The antigen remains undetermined. These data are taken from a study of STAT5B mutations in CD4+ large granular lymphocyte leukemia. Notes on the study in general: Main leukemic clonotypes were patient-specific, but more than 20% appeared at low frequency elsewhere. Without putative leukemic clones, patient CD4-sorted repertoires remained more clonal than healthy CD4+ repertoires. Higher CD4+ than CD8+ T-LGLL clonality might reflect small sample size.

Original processing methods: The detection floor for productive clonotype frequency was 2.59 x 10-5. Some clones are missing from TCRdb's copy, which holds only in-frame ones; the method was immunoSEQ multiplex PCR. That table furnishes V, J and clone size, whereas the DNA furnished D and trimming. The table includes tens of thousands of clones, about three quarters detected once. The source is a human donor in good health. Sequences were obtained from CD4+ T cells from blood buffy coats.

CDR3 loop: CASSVRDLSNEQFF. CDR3 sequence (DNA): TGTGCCAGCAGTGTTCGGGATTTGAGCAATGAGCAGTTCTTC. This chain links TRBV2 with TRBJ2-1; TRBD2 is a possible D gene (5 bases). The V and J ends lost 4 bases and 6 bases respectively, with 13 bases between them. The V gene's germline CDR1 is SNHLY and CDR2 FYNNEI. The CDR3 loop spans 14 amino acids.